This T cell receptor beta chain was observed in a study of a mutant IDH1 vaccine in newly diagnosed glioma. Study-level background: Vaccinations were initiated 4-6 weeks following radiotherapy alone, or were given together with temozolomide cycles.

Germline CDR1 reads SNHLY; CDR2 reads FYNNEI. The CDR3 is 13 amino acids. Trimming left V 8 bases short and J 0 bases short, with 8 bases between. Measured with immunoSEQ multiplex PCR; TCRdb has only the in-frame clones, and not every one. Of fewer than 35,000 clones in the sample, 65% to 85% were seen once. Study results and limitations: Pseudoprogression seemingly bore no relation to changes in top peripheral T cell clonotypes.

Note on this clone: Antigen: not known.

Regarding time point: week 47, end of study. Each dose of the vaccine consisted of 300 ug of mutant IDH1 20-mer peptide, with topical imiquimod. In weeks 1, 3, 5, 7, 11, 15, 19 and 23, patients were immunized, eight times in all. The astrocytomas were IDH1-mutant, ATRX-negative, and WHO grade 3 or 4. The starting material was PBMCs, obtained from a glioma patient whose treatment included an IDH1 peptide vaccine. The TCR originated in a young man with glioma. This chain links TRBV2 with TRBJ1-3; D possibly corresponds to TRBD1 (5 bases). The CDR3 sequence: CASFRDSGNTIYF. In nucleotides, the CDR3 is TGTGCCAGCTTCAGGGACTCTGGAAACACCATATATTTT.